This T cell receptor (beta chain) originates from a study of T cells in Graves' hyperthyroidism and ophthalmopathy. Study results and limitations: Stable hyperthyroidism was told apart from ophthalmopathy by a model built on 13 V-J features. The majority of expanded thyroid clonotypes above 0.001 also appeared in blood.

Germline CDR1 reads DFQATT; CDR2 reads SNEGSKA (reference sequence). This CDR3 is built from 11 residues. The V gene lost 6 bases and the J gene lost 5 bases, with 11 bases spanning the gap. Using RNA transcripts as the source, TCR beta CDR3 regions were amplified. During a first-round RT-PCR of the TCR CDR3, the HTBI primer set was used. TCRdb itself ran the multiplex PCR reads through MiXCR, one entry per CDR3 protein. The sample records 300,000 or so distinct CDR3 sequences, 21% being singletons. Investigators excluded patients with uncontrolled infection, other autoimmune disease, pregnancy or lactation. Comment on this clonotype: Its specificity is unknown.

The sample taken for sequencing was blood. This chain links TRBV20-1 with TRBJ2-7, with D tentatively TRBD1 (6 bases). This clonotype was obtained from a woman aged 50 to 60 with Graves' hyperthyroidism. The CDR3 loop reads CSAYRDHEQYF. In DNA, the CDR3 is TGCAGTGCGTACAGGGACCACGAGCAGTACTTC.